These 28 T cell receptor beta chains were sequenced from one sample in a study of cytomegalovirus exposure and HLA in healthy donors. The PCR was carried out with 60 Vbeta primers and 13 Jbeta primers. The assay was immunoSEQ multiplex PCR, and TCRdb's table has in-frame clones only and misses some. Among some 130,000 clones listed, 80% were seen once. Specimen: PBMCs. The receptors were sampled from a male donor in good health and CMV-seronegative.

This CDR3 reads CASSLEDRYGSQPQHF. DNA of the CDR3: TGTGCCAGCAGCTTGGAGGACAGGTACGGTAGTCAGCCCCAGCATTTT. This sequence joins TRBV5-6 and TRBJ1-5, with 7 bases fitting TRBD1. The CDR3 totals 16 residues. CDR1 and CDR2 from the germline V gene are SGHDT and YYEEEE. V shed 0 bases, J shed 6 bases, and the junction held 9 bases outside the gene matches.

The chain employs TRBV4-2 and TRBJ2-3; D might be TRBD2 (6 bases). The germline V gene has CDR1 LGHNA and CDR2 YNFKEQ. This CDR3 region has 15 residues. V was shortened by 4 bases and J by 1 base, with 12 bases between the two germline ends. For the CDR3, the DNA is TGTGCCAGCAGCCCCCAGTTAGCGGGCACAGATACGCAGTATTTT. Protein sequence: CASSPQLAGTDTQYF.

This clone occurred once. The chain carries TRBV11-2 and TRBJ2-7; TRBD1 matches 7 bases. With 5 bases clipped from V and 4 bases from J, the junction kept 8 bases outside the gene matches. Germline V gene lookup returns CDR1 SGHAT and CDR2 FQNNGV. The CDR3 is 14 amino acids. The CDR3 DNA sequence: TGTGCCAGCAGCAGAGACGGGACAGCGTACGAGCAGTACTTC. Translation: CASSRDGTAYEQYF.

V gene TRBV7-2 combines with J gene TRBJ2-7, with D perhaps matching TRBD1 (5 bases). The CDR3 extends over 15 amino acids. Between the trimmed V and J ends, which lost 1 base and 2 bases, there was a span of 12 bases. Germline CDR1 reads SGHTA; CDR2 reads FQGNSA. This CDR3 is CASSLGSWGTYEQYF. CDR3 coding DNA: TGTGCCAGCAGCTTAGGTTCCTGGGGCACCTACGAGCAGTACTTC.

A single count supports this clone. The chain is built from TRBV6-4 and TRBJ2-2; 8 bases map to TRBD1. Germline CDR1 MRHNA, CDR2 SNTAGT. This CDR3 is 15 amino acids long. J lost 7 bases, V lost 6 bases, and 10 bases had no gene match. Written as DNA, the CDR3 is TGTGCCAGCAGGGCCCAGACAGGGGTCCACGGGGAGCTGTTTTTT. Amino acids: CASRAQTGVHGELFF.

The CDR3 is CASSVGEETQYF. CDR3 sequence (DNA): TGTGCCAGCAGCGTCGGGGAAGAGACCCAGTACTTC. V is TRBV9 and J is TRBJ2-5, with a tentative D call TRBD2 (5 bases). The CDR3 length is 12 residues. Germline CDR1 SGDLS, CDR2 YYNGEE. V lost 2 bases and J 3 bases, leaving 5 bases between the germline ends.

The chain recombines TRBV14 with TRBJ2-2; 7 nucleotides line up with TRBD2. The CDR3 contains 16 residues. The germline V gene has CDR1 SGHDN and CDR2 FVKESK. The V gene end was trimmed by 2 bases and the J gene end by 0 bases; junction bases not matched to a gene: 3. CDR3 sequence reads: CASSQLAATNTGELFF. Here the CDR3 DNA reads TGTGCCAGCAGCCAACTAGCGGCTACGAACACCGGGGAGCTGTTTTTT.

This clone was recorded a few times. The V call is TRBV5-1, the J call TRBJ2-5; TRBD2 matches 7 bases. Trimming at V came to 0 bases and at J to 2 bases, leaving 1 base not matched to a gene. The CDR3 is 14 residues long. Germline CDR1 and CDR2: SGHRS and YFSETQ. This chain's CDR3 is CASSLGLAQETQYF. The DNA of the CDR3 is TGCGCCAGCAGCTTGGGACTAGCTCAAGAGACCCAGTACTTC.

The chain employs TRBV5-6 and TRBJ1-5; a weak D match, TRBD1 (6 bases). Germline CDR1 and CDR2: SGHDT and YYEEEE. Trimming took off 3 bases at V and 3 bases at J, with 10 bases between the two ends. CDR3 length: 14 residues. The CDR3 is CASSSGTINQPQHF. The CDR3 DNA reads TGTGCCAGCAGCTCCGGGACAATCAATCAGCCCCAGCATTTT.

The rearrangement joins TRBV6-5 to TRBJ1-5; maybe TRBD1 (5 bases). The germline V and J ends were trimmed by 5 bases and 9 bases, with 20 bases remaining between them. The germline gives CDR1 MNHEY, CDR2 SVGAGI. The CDR3 has 15 amino acids. The CDR3: CASSKRTSPPLPQHF. The DNA for the CDR3 is TGTGCCAGCAGTAAACGGACAAGTCCACCTTTGCCCCAGCATTTT.

The chain recombines TRBV5-6 with TRBJ2-7; the match to TRBD1 covers 7 bases. Per the germline V gene, CDR1 is SGHDT and CDR2 is YYEEEE. The CDR3 consists of 13 residues. V dropped 4 bases and J dropped 1; count of bases not matched to a gene: 2. The CDR3 region is CASSRDRSYEQYF. In DNA form, the CDR3 reads TGTGCCAGCAGCCGGGACAGATCCTACGAGCAGTACTTC.

The chain is built from TRBV29-1 and TRBJ2-3; TRBD1 matches 9 bases. Germline V gene sequence: CDR1 SQVTM, CDR2 ANQGSEA. There are 16 residues in the CDR3. V was pared by 6 bases and J by 0 bases, with 10 bases of the junction left unmatched. CDR3 sequence (DNA): TGCAGCGTAGGAGGGGACAGGGAAACTAGCACAGATACGCAGTATTTT. Amino acid sequence: CSVGGDRETSTDTQYF.

Comments on this clone: The sample holds other DNA sequences that translate to the same CDR3. This rearrangement joins TRBV6-5 to TRBJ1-1, with D perhaps TRBD1 (6 bases). CDR3 length: 14 residues. The germline gives CDR1 MNHEY, CDR2 SVGAGI. V shed 5 bases and J shed 2 bases, with 12 bases lying between them. CDR3: CASSRTGSNTEAFF. CDR3 nucleotide sequence: TGTGCCAGCAGTAGAACAGGGTCCAACACTGAAGCTTTCTTT.

The rearrangement links TRBV19 to TRBJ1-4; D unclear. The CDR3 is 14 residues long. Trimming removed 3 bases from V and 4 bases from J, with 9 bases in between. In germline, CDR1 is LNHDA, CDR2 SQIVND (reference sequence). For the CDR3, the DNA is TGTGCCAGTAGTATTCCAGGCAGTAATGAAAAACTGTTTTTT. Its translation: CASSIPGSNEKLFF. The full variable domain, rest sourced from reference TRBV19 and TRBJ1-4, is DGGITQSPKYLFRKEGQNVTLSCEQNLNHDAMYWYRQDPGQGLRLIYYSQIVNDFQKGDIAEGYSVSREKKESFPLTVTSAQKNPTAFYLCASSIPGSNEKLFFGSGTQLSVL.

This chain uses TRBV20-1 with TRBJ2-5; no clear D. The germline V gene encodes CDR1 DFQATT and CDR2 SNEGSKA (reference sequence). The ends were cut back, 5 bases at V and 5 bases at J, with 9 bases in the middle. This CDR3 region has 11 residues. Here the CDR3 DNA reads TGCAGTGCTCCCGAGGCGGAGACCCAGTACTTC. Protein product: CSAPEAETQYF.

Points on this clone: One end of the junction does not line up with germline, which may come from a read error. The rearrangement uses TRBV7-9 and TRBJ1-2; D remains unclear. The CDR3 has 12 amino acids. Germline assignment: CDR1 SEHNR and CDR2 FQNEAQ (reference sequence). CDR3 loop: CSSSSPGNGYTF. As DNA, the CDR3 is TGTTCCAGCAGCTCTCCGGGGAATGGCTACACCTTC.

This sequence joins TRBV6-1 and TRBJ1-5; D not certain. This CDR3 spans 15 amino acids. The germline V gene has CDR1 MNHNS and CDR2 SASEGT. The V end was cut by 7 bases, the J end by 2 bases, with 15 bases between. The CDR3, as DNA: TGTGCCAGCACCCTCCGAAGCGGGGGCAATCAGCCCCAGCATTTT. Residues: CASTLRSGGNQPQHF.

The chain uses TRBV28 and TRBJ1-1; a possible D gene is TRBD1 (6 bases). V was clipped by 4 bases and J by 5 bases, with 20 bases between them. The germline CDR1 and CDR2 sequences are MDHEN and SYDVKM. The CDR3 contains 16 residues. The chain's CDR3 is CASSSPHRAKRTEAFF. The DNA for the CDR3 is TGTGCCAGCAGTTCCCCCCACAGGGCGAAGAGGACTGAAGCTTTCTTT.

V and J are TRBV30 and TRBJ2-5; D perhaps matches TRBD2 (5 bases). With the DNA end fitting TRBJ2-7 better, the J assignment may be wrong. Germline lookup yields CDR1 GTSNPN and CDR2 SVGIG (reference sequence). The CDR3 sequence is 15 residues long. The CDR3: CAWSIRGGRNYEQYF. The DNA for the CDR3 is TGTGCCTGGAGTATTCGGGGTGGCAGAAACTACGAGCAGTACTTC.

The chain combines TRBV5-4 with TRBJ2-2; 9 positions match TRBD1. The germline CDR1 and CDR2 sequences are SGHNT and YYREEE (reference sequence). Losses at the gene ends were 4 bases for V and 6 bases for J; bases not matched to a gene: 7. The CDR3 spans 15 residues. CDR3 nucleotides: TGTGCCAGCAGCACAGGACAGGGGCTTTCCGGGGAGCTGTTTTTT. This translates into CASSTGQGLSGELFF.

The chain links TRBV19 to TRBJ1-2, with D hard to call. The CDR3 sequence is 15 residues long. The germline V and J ends were trimmed by 4 bases and 3 bases, with 15 bases remaining between them. Germline-derived CDR1 and CDR2 are LNHDA and SQIVND (reference sequence). CDR3 DNA: TGTGCCAGTAGTACTCGACTCCGCGAGTACTATGGCTACACCTTC. It encodes CASSTRLREYYGYTF.

Only one count was recorded for this clone. The J gene is TRBJ2-7, the V gene TRBV5-4, with D perhaps TRBD2 (5 bases). Between the trimmed V and J ends, which lost 4 bases and 4 bases, there was a span of 18 bases. CDR1 is SGHNT, CDR2 YYREEE, per germline (reference sequence). The CDR3 totals 15 residues. CDR3 nucleotides: TGTGCCAGCAGCCCTTCCGCCGGGGAACTTTACGAGCAGTACTTC. Protein: CASSPSAGELYEQYF.

The chain recombines TRBV5-1 with TRBJ2-7; weak D call: TRBD1 (5 bases). The CDR3 is 14 amino acids. The germline CDR1 and CDR2 sequences are SGHRS and YFSETQ. V lost 1 base, J lost 5 bases, and 13 bases lay in between. The CDR3 DNA sequence: TGCGCCAGCAGCTTGTCCCAGGGAAACGACGAGCAGTACTTC. Its protein is CASSLSQGNDEQYF. Drawing the rest from reference TRBV5-1 and TRBJ2-7, the complete variable domain is KAGVTQTPRYLIKTRGQQVTLSCSPISGHRSVSWYQQTPGQGLQFLFEYFSETQRNKGNFPGRFSGRQFSNSRSEMNVSTLELGDSALYLCASSLSQGNDEQYFGPGTRLTVT.

The V call is TRBV27, the J call TRBJ1-3; D is possibly TRBD1 (5 bases). The CDR3 has 15 residues. CDR1 MNHEY and CDR2 SMNVEV come from the germline V gene (reference sequence). The V end lost 8 bases, the J end lost 0 bases, and 14 bases lay between the germline ends. CDR3 nucleotide sequence: TGTGCCAGCCGGCCCCAGGGTAACTCTGGAAACACCATATATTTT. Translation gives CASRPQGNSGNTIYF.

The chain is built from TRBV7-9 and TRBJ1-4; 11 positions match TRBD1. Germline loops: CDR1 SEHNR, CDR2 FQNEAQ (reference sequence). Trimming removed 7 bases from V and 7 bases from J; junction bases left unmatched: 5. This CDR3 has 14 residues. CDR3 loop: CASNPGQGAEKLFF. CDR3 coding DNA: TGTGCCAGCAACCCTGGACAGGGGGCTGAAAAACTGTTTTTT.

J is TRBJ2-1 and V is TRBV7-9, with a possible D match to TRBD2 (6 bases). Germline V CDR1 and CDR2: SEHNR, FQNEAQ (reference sequence). There are 15 residues in the CDR3. V lost 2 bases and J 7 bases, leaving 15 bases between the germline ends. The DNA for the CDR3 is TGTGCCAGCAGCTTAAGGCGGGGCGGGCTAAATGAGCAGTTCTTC. Translated, it gives CASSLRRGGLNEQFF.

The genes are TRBV14 and TRBJ2-2, with D hard to call. Trimming pared 5 bases from V and 4 bases from J, leaving 23 bases between. The CDR3 sequence is 18 residues long. Germline V CDR1 and CDR2: SGHDN, FVKESK. The CDR3 is CASSVRSNPSRGTGELFF. CDR3 in DNA: TGTGCCAGCAGCGTCCGGAGCAACCCTTCGCGAGGCACCGGGGAGCTGTTTTTT.

The chain has TRBV6-5 and TRBJ1-6; D is unclear. The CDR3 runs to 13 residues. The germline V gene has CDR1 MNHEY and CDR2 SVGAGI. The germline V and J ends were trimmed by 9 bases and 10 bases, with 16 bases remaining between them. The DNA of the CDR3 is TGTGCCAGTAGGAGGGCGGAAGCATCACCCCTCCACTTT. Translation gives CASRRAEASPLHF.